This T cell receptor beta chain derives from a study of identical twins. Notes on the study in general: Models predicted less out-of-frame TCR alpha sharing in monozygotic twins than was found. Memory repertoires lacked the insertion deficit that abundant cord blood beta clonotypes showed.

V lost 7 bases to trimming and J lost 5 bases, with 14 bases between them. This CDR3 spans 13 amino acids. Germline-derived CDR1 and CDR2 are SGHAT and FQNNGV. TCRdb used MiXCR to reprocess the 5' RACE reads, holding one entry per CDR3 protein. Of some 1,600,000 distinct CDR3 sequences in the sample, 25% to 35% were seen once. This clonotype came up a few times. Antigen specificity is unknown. This clonotype originated in a newborn girl in good health. The V and J genes are TRBV11-2 and TRBJ1-2; TRBD1 is a possible D gene (5 bases). The material sequenced was cord blood. The CDR3 loop is CASMPGGGYGYTF. Written as DNA, the CDR3 is TGTGCCAGCATGCCTGGGGGTGGGTATGGCTACACCTTC.